This T cell receptor (beta chain) comes out of a study of T cell repertoires in cytomegalovirus infection. Study-wide context: Shared public TCR beta signatures pointed to both CMV infection and a matching HLA type. Findings of the study overall: There were carriers of CMV plus the relevant HLA, and cumulative public TCR beta family frequency identified them. Clonotypes of TCR beta that were HLA-C-restricted and CMV-specific dominated the ex vivo response.

The germline gives CDR1 SNHLY, CDR2 FYNNEI. The CDR3 has 17 amino acids. J lost 4 bases, V lost 3 bases, and 12 bases had no gene match. TCRdb re-called the reads through MiXCR, storing one row per CDR3 protein. The sample lists 150,000 to 200,000 distinct CDR3 sequences; over 25% were seen once. This clonotype has only a few counts. Its antigen is undetermined. The TCR sequence derives from a human donor in good health (CMV status not recorded). Some clones in this sample may be carry-over from other donors' samples. This chain links TRBV2 with TRBJ1-2; 9 bases map to TRBD1. Sequenced input: PBMCs. CDR3 sequence reads: CASSERTGAPEPYGYTF. The CDR3 bases are TGTGCCAGCAGTGAGAGGACAGGGGCCCCTGAACCCTATGGCTACACCTTC.